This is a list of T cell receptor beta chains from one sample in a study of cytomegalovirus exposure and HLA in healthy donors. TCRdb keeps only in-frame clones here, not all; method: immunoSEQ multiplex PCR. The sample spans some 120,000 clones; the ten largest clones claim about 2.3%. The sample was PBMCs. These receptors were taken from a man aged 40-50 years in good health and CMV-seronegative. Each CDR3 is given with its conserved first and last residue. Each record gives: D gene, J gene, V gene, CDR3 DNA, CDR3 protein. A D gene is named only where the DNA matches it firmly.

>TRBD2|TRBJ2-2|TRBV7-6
TGTGCCAGCAGCTTAGAAGTAGCGGGAGTCACCGGGGAGCTGTTTTTT
CASSLEVAGVTGELFF
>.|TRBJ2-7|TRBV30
TGTGCCTGGAGTGTTTGGGGGGCCTACGAGCAGTACTTC
CAWSVWGAYEQYF
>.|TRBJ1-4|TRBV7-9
TGTGCCAGCAGCTTCAGCGGGGGGAATGAAAAACTGTTTTTT
CASSFSGGNEKLFF
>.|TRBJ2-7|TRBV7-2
TGTGCCAGCAGCTCACGCGGGGACAGCAACTACGAGCAGTACTTC
CASSSRGDSNYEQYF
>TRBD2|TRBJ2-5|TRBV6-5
TGTGCCAGCAGCTGGGGGGGAAAGGAAGAGACCCAGTACTTC
CASSWGGKEETQYF
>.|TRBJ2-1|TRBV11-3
TGTGCCAGTCAAAGAAGTGGGCTCTCCTACAATGAGCAGTTCTTC
CASQRSGLSYNEQFF
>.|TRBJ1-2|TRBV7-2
TGTGCCAGCAGCTTAGTGGAAGCAGTGACAGGCAAAGGTGGCTACACCTTC
CASSLVEAVTGKGGYTF
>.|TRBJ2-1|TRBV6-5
TGTGCCAGCAGTTACTCGCCCGCAGACAATGAGCAGTTCTTC
CASSYSPADNEQFF
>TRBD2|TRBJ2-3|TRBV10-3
TGTGCCATCAGGGCTAGCGGGGGCACAGATACGCAGTATTTT
CAIRASGGTDTQYF
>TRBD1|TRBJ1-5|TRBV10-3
TGTGCCATAGCCCCACAGGGGGGTGGCAATCAGCCCCAGCATTTT
CAIAPQGGGNQPQHF
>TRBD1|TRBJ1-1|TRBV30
TGTGCCTTCGACAGGGGGCGAGGGACTGAAGCTTTCTTT
CAFDRGRGTEAFF
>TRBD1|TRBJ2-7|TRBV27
TGTGCCAGCAGAAGGGGGCTAGCCGGAAGGGGGGAGCAGTACTTC
CASRRGLAGRGEQYF
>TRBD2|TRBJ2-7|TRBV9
TGTGCCAGCAGCGTAGACCAGCGGGAGTTCTACGAGCAGTACTTC
CASSVDQREFYEQYF
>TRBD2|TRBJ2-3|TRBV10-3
TGTGCCATCAGTGAGTCGTGGAGGACTAGCGGGAAGGGGAACACAGATACGCAGTATTTT
CAISESWRTSGKGNTDTQYF
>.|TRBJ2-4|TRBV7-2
TGTGCCAGCAGCCGGGTGGCCAAAAACATTCAGTACTTC
CASSRVAKNIQYF
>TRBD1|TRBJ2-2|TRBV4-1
TGCGCCAGCTCGGCACCCCGGGACAGCGTACAGAACACCGGGGAGCTGTTTTTT
CASSAPRDSVQNTGELFF
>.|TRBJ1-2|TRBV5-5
TGTGCCAGCAGCTTAGAGGGCTATGGCTACACCTTC
CASSLEGYGYTF
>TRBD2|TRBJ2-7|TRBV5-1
TGCGCCAGCAGCTTCGGACTAGCGGAGACCTACGAGCAGTACTTC
CASSFGLAETYEQYF
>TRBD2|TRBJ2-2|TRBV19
TGTGCCAGTAGTACCTCTTCTAGCGGGAGAGCCGGGGAGCTGTTTTTT
CASSTSSSGRAGELFF
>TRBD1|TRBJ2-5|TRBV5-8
TGTGCCAGCAGCTTTGACAGGGAAGAGGGGCAAGAGACCCAGTACTTC
CASSFDREEGQETQYF
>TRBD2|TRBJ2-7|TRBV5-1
TGCGCCAGCAGCTCACTAGCGGGCGAACTGGCCGAGCAGTACTTC
CASSSLAGELAEQYF
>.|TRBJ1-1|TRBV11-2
TGTGCCAGCAGGAAAGGGGTTACTGAAGCTTTCTTT
CASRKGVTEAFF
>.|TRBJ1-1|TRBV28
TGTGCCAGCAGTTTCACAGGGTTCTCTGAAGCTTTCTTT
CASSFTGFSEAFF
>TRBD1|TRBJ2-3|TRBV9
TGTGCCAGCAGCGTAGCTGGGACAGGGGCCGATACGCAGTATTTT
CASSVAGTGADTQYF
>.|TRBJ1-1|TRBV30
TGTGCCTGGAGTGGACGGGGATCGGCTTTCTTT
CAWSGRGSAFF
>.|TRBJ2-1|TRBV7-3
TGTGCCAGCAACTTGACAGATGAGCAGTTCTTC
CASNLTDEQFF
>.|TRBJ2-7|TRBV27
TGTGCCAGCAGTCCCGGGGTCGCCTACGAGCAGTACTTC
CASSPGVAYEQYF
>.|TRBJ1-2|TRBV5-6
TGTGCCAGCAGCTTGTTCAGGGTTGGCTACACCTTC
CASSLFRVGYTF
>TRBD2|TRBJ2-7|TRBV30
TGTGCCTGGAGTGTACGGTGGACTAGCGGGAGGTCGAGCTCCTACGAGCAGTACTTC
CAWSVRWTSGRSSSYEQYF
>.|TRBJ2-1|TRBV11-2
TGTGCCAGCAGCGAAGACTACTCCTCCTACAATGAGCAGTTCTTC
CASSEDYSSYNEQFF
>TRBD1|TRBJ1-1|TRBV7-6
TGTGCCAGCAGCTTAGCTATTCAGGGGGGAATGAACACTGAAGCTTTCTTT
CASSLAIQGGMNTEAFF
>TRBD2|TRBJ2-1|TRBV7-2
TGTGCCAGCAGCTCCAGGACTAGCGGGTTAAGCAATGAGCAGTTCTTC
CASSSRTSGLSNEQFF
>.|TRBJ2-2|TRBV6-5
TGTGCCAGCAGCCGGACGGGGGACACCGGGGAGCTGTTTTTT
CASSRTGDTGELFF
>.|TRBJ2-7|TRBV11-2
TGTGCCAGCAGCTTAGAAGCGGGCGGGTCCTACGAGCAGTACTTC
CASSLEAGGSYEQYF
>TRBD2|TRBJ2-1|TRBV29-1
TGCAGCGTTGAAGCGGCTAGCGGGAGATCCAATGAGCAGTTCTTC
CSVEAASGRSNEQFF